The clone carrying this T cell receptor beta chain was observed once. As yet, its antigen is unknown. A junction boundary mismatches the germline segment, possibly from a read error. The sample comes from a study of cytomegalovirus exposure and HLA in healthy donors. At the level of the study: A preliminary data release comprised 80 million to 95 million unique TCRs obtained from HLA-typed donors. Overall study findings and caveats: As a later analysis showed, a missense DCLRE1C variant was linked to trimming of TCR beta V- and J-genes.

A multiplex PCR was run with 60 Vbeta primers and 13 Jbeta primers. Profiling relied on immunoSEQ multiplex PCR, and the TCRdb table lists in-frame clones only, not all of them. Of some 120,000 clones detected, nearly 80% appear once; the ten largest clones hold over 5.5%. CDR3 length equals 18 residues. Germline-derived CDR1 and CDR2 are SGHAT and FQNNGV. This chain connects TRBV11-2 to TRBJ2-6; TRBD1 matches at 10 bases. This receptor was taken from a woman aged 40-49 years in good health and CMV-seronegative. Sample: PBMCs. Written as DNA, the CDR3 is TGTGCCAGCAGCTTGAGGCGACAGGGGGCCTCTGGGGCCAACGGCCTGACTTTC. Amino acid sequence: CASSLRRQGASGANGLTF.